This record covers a single T cell receptor beta chain. Profiled with immunoSEQ multiplex PCR; TCRdb holds only in-frame clones, not every one. Of around 150,000 clones listed, approximately 92% are singletons. This specimen belongs to a study of T cell responses to AZD1222 COVID-19 vaccine. The CDR3 is 15 amino acids. Germline assignment: CDR1 MNHEY and CDR2 SVGAGI. V lost 6 bases to trimming and J lost 4 bases, with 18 bases between them. The starting material was peripheral blood, obtained 28 days after the second AZD1222 dose. The chain is built from TRBV6-5 and TRBJ1-1, with D possibly being TRBD1 (5 bases). The source is an adult who received the AZD1222 COVID-19 vaccine. The DNA for the CDR3 is TGTGCCAGCAGCACAAGCCGGACGAGGGGCACTGAAGCTTTCTTT. Its translation: CASSTSRTRGTEAFF.